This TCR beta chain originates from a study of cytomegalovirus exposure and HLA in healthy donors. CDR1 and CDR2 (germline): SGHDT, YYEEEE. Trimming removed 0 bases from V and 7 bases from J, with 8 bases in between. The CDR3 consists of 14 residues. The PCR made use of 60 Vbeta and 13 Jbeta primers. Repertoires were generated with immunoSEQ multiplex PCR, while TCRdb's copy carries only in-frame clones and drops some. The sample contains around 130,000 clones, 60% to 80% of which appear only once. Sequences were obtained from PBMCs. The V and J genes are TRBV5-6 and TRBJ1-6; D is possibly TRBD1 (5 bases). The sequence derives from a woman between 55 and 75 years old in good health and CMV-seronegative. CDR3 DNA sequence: TGTGCCAGCAGCTTGGCAGGGCGCAATTCACCCCTCCACTTT. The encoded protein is CASSLAGRNSPLHF.